The 22 T cell receptor beta chains below all came from one sample that was sequenced in a study of shared clonotypes between healthy human individuals. The repertoire was sequenced with immunoSEQ multiplex PCR; TCRdb's copy has only in-frame clones and lacks some. The sample includes just over 2,000,000 clones, approximately 95% of them seen just once. The sample taken for sequencing was naive CD4+ T cells sorted from blood. Specified subset: CD45RA+ positively selected. Receptors originate from a young man in good health.

The rearrangement uses TRBV4-2 and TRBJ2-1; tentative D call: TRBD1 (6 bases). There are 18 residues in the CDR3. Germline lookup yields CDR1 LGHNA and CDR2 YNFKEQ. V was cut by 2 bases and J by 0 bases, with 17 bases left in between. The CDR3 DNA reads TGTGCCAGCAGCCAAAACACGGGGCAGGGGAGCTCCTACAATGAGCAGTTCTTC. This encodes CASSQNTGQGSSYNEQFF.

The rearrangement joins TRBV7-2 to TRBJ1-4; TRBD1 agrees at 7 bases. Unmatched junction bases numbered 9, after V lost 0 bases and J lost 11 bases. CDR3 length: 15 amino acids. Germline assignment: CDR1 SGHTA and CDR2 FQGNSA. As DNA, the CDR3 is TGTGCCAGCAGCTTAGCGGGACCGGGGACAGAGAAACTGTTTTTT. Its translation: CASSLAGPGTEKLFF.

This clone was observed once. The rearrangement links TRBV10-3 to TRBJ2-3; perhaps TRBD1 as D (5 bases). Germline-derived CDR1 and CDR2 are ENHRY and SYGVKD. The V end was cut by 9 bases, the J end by 0 bases, with 13 bases between. This CDR3 region has 14 residues. CDR3 residues: CAISQALSTDTQYF. The CDR3 nucleotides are TGTGCCATATCACAGGCGCTTAGCACAGATACGCAGTATTTT.

The genes are TRBV6-5 and TRBJ2-4, with D perhaps TRBD1 (5 bases). Deletions cut 2 bases from V and 9 bases from J, with 14 bases between. This CDR3 spans 14 amino acids. Germline CDR1 reads MNHEY; CDR2 reads SVGAGI. Written as DNA, the CDR3 is TGTGCCAGCAGTTACCAAGACAAGCAGGGCATTCAGTACTTC. This translates into CASSYQDKQGIQYF.

V gene TRBV7-6 combines with J gene TRBJ2-3; D is undetermined. The CDR3 covers 11 residues. Trimming removed 6 bases from V and 4 bases from J, with 5 bases in between. Per the germline V gene, CDR1 is SGHVS and CDR2 is FNYEAQ. The chain's CDR3 is CASSWADTQYF. In DNA form, the CDR3 reads TGTGCCAGCAGTTGGGCAGATACGCAGTATTTT.

This rearrangement joins TRBV11-2 to TRBJ2-7, with 11 bases matching TRBD2. Losses at the gene ends were 2 bases for V and 2 bases for J; bases not matched to a gene: 5. The length of the CDR3 is 16 residues. Per germline, CDR1 SGHAT and CDR2 FQNNGV. In DNA form, the CDR3 reads TGTGCCAGCAGCTTACTGGGGACTAGCGGAACCTACGAGCAGTACTTC. As protein: CASSLLGTSGTYEQYF. Drawing the rest from reference TRBV11-2 and TRBJ2-7, the complete variable domain is EAGVAQSPRYKIIEKRQSVAFWCNPISGHATLYWYQQILGQGPKLLIQFQNNGVVDDSQLPKDRFSAERLKGVDSTLKIQPAKLEDSAVYLCASSLLGTSGTYEQYFGPGTRLTVT.

The rearrangement uses TRBV15 and TRBJ2-7, with TRBD2 as a possible D gene (7 bases). Between the trimmed V and J ends, which lost 0 bases and 7 bases, there was a span of 16 bases. Germline V gene sequence: CDR1 LNHNV, CDR2 YYDKDF (reference sequence). The CDR3 covers 15 residues. Written as DNA, the CDR3 is TGTGCCACCAGCAGAGATTTGGAGGGAGGGACAGAGCAGTACTTC. Translated: CATSRDLEGGTEQYF.

J is TRBJ2-7 and V is TRBV5-1, with D maybe TRBD2 (5 bases). The germline gives CDR1 SGHRS, CDR2 YFSETQ. Trimming took 6 bases from V and 1 from J, leaving 14 bases between them. CDR3 length: 14 amino acids. DNA for the CDR3: TGCGCCAGCAACGACCAGGCGGGTTCCTACGAGCAGTACTTC. Encoded protein: CASNDQAGSYEQYF.

This clone showed up just once. This chain links TRBV12-5 with TRBJ1-2; no clear D. V dropped 2 bases and J dropped 4 bases, with 17 bases sitting between them. Germline V lookup: CDR1 LGHNT, CDR2 FRNRAP. The CDR3 extends over 16 amino acids. Here the CDR3 reads CASGLLPNAGGYGYTF. For the CDR3, the DNA is TGTGCTAGTGGTTTGCTCCCCAATGCAGGCGGCTATGGCTACACCTTC. The variable domain in full, with the rest retrieved from reference TRBV12-5 and TRBJ1-2, is DARVTQTPRHKVTEMGQEVTMRCQPILGHNTVFWYRQTMMQGLELLAYFRNRAPLDDSGMPKDRFSAEMPDATLATLKIQPSEPRDSAVYFCASGLLPNAGGYGYTFGSGTRLTVV.

V usage is TRBV5-1 and J usage is TRBJ1-6, with 7 positions matching TRBD1. The V and J ends lost 2 bases and 9 bases, in that order; junction bases with no gene match: 14. The germline V gene encodes CDR1 SGHRS and CDR2 YFSETQ. The CDR3 has 17 amino acids. CDR3 loop: CASSLGTASSFGSPLHF. The CDR3 DNA reads TGCGCCAGCAGCTTAGGGACAGCGTCTTCTTTTGGTTCACCCCTCCACTTT.

This chain links TRBV9 with TRBJ2-7, with D unclear. The germline V gene encodes CDR1 SGDLS and CDR2 YYNGEE. The CDR3 extends over 13 amino acids. The V and J ends lost 0 bases and 5 bases respectively, with 9 bases between them. The CDR3, as DNA: TGTGCCAGCAGCGTAGGAATTACAGACGAGCAGTACTTC. Residues: CASSVGITDEQYF.

The chain combines TRBV7-9 with TRBJ2-5; 8 bases match TRBD1. The CDR3 is 15 amino acids. Germline trimming cut 5 bases from V and 2 bases from J; bases unmatched to any gene: 7. CDR1 and CDR2 from the germline V gene are SEHNR and FQNEAQ (reference sequence). The CDR3 is CASSLRTGRQETQYF. In DNA, the CDR3 is TGTGCCAGCAGCCTTAGGACAGGGAGACAAGAGACCCAGTACTTC.

The table lists this clone with a count of one. The CDR3, as DNA: TGTGCCAGCAGCGCCTCTACAGGGAGCTCCTACGAGCAGTACTTC. It codes for CASSASTGSSYEQYF. This sequence joins TRBV11-2 and TRBJ2-7; tentative D call: TRBD1 (6 bases). This CDR3 region has 15 residues. The germline V gene has CDR1 SGHAT and CDR2 FQNNGV. The V gene lost 5 bases and the J gene lost 0 bases, with 14 bases spanning the gap.

J is TRBJ1-6 and V is TRBV2; TRBD1 might be the D (5 bases). Trimming removed 5 bases from V and 10 bases from J, with 15 bases in between. CDR3 length equals 14 residues. The germline V gene has CDR1 SNHLY and CDR2 FYNNEI. CDR3: CASSPGSAVSPLHF. As DNA, the CDR3 is TGTGCCAGCAGTCCAGGGAGTGCGGTCTCACCCCTCCACTTT.

The chain is built from TRBV9 and TRBJ2-1, with no clear D. Looked up from germline, CDR1 is SGDLS and CDR2 is YYNGEE. Trimming cost V 5 bases and J 9 bases, with 18 bases left between them. This CDR3 region has 14 residues. The CDR3: CASSSNWVGGEQFF. CDR3 bases: TGTGCCAGCAGTTCCAATTGGGTGGGTGGTGAGCAGTTCTTC. Based on the CDR3 plus reference TRBV9 and TRBJ2-1, the full variable domain is DSGVTQTPKHLITATGQRVTLRCSPRSGDLSVYWYQQSLDQGLQFLIQYYNGEERAKGNILERFSAQQFPDLHSELNLSSLELGDSALYFCASSSNWVGGEQFFGPGTRLTVL.

V is TRBV18 and J is TRBJ2-4; the D call may be TRBD1 or TRBD2 (5 bases each). Trimming shortened V by 3 bases and J by 2 bases, and 14 bases separated the two germline ends. Per the germline V gene, CDR1 is KGHSH and CDR2 is LQKENI. This CDR3 has 16 residues. Here the CDR3 reads CASSPVRGVTKNIQYF. CDR3 sequence (DNA): TGTGCCAGCTCACCGGTTAGGGGAGTAACCAAAAACATTCAGTACTTC.

Turning to this clone: An end of the junction does not agree with germline; a read error may underlie this. The chain carries TRBV15 and TRBJ2-3; D might be TRBD1 (7 bases). The CDR3 runs 12 residues. Germline CDR1 LNHNV, CDR2 YYDKDF (reference sequence). The CDR3 nucleotides read TGTGCCACCAGCCGCGGGACAGAAACGCAGTATTTT. Its translation is CATSRGTETQYF. Full variable domain (rest looked up from reference TRBV15 and TRBJ2-3): DAMVIQNPRYQVTQFGKPVTLSCSQTLNHNVMYWYQQKSSQAPKLLFHYYDKDFNNEADTPDNFQSRRPNTSFCFLDIRSPGLGDTAMYLCATSRGTETQYFGPGTRLTVL.

DNA for the CDR3: TGTGCCAGCAGTGAGGGACTAGCGAACACCGGGGAGCTGTTTTTT. Its translation is CASSEGLANTGELFF. The V gene is TRBV25-1, the J gene TRBJ2-2; 8 nucleotides line up with TRBD2. The germline CDR1 and CDR2 sequences are MGHDK and SYGVNS. Unmatched junction bases numbered 0, after V lost 3 bases and J lost 0 bases. The CDR3 is 15 amino acids.

In nucleotides, the CDR3 is TGCGCCAGCAGCTTGAGCAGGGGCGAGCAGTACTTC. Protein: CASSLSRGEQYF. The chain recombines TRBV5-1 with TRBJ2-7, with a weak D call TRBD1 (6 bases). CDR3 length: 12 residues. Germline CDR1 and CDR2: SGHRS and YFSETQ. Deletions cut 1 base from V and 6 bases from J, with 8 bases between.

This rearrangement joins TRBV10-3 to TRBJ2-5; D is unclear. Germline lookup yields CDR1 ENHRY and CDR2 SYGVKD. The CDR3 has 13 residues. V dropped 0 bases and J dropped 5 bases, with 7 bases sitting between them. The CDR3 DNA follows: TGTGCCATCAGTGAGTCGGTCATGGAGACCCAGTACTTC. Protein product: CAISESVMETQYF.

The genes are TRBV5-6 and TRBJ2-5; 10 bases are a match to TRBD2. CDR1 and CDR2 from the germline V gene are SGHDT and YYEEEE. V lost 4 bases to trimming and J lost 5 bases; unmatched junction nucleotides: 8. The CDR3 runs to 15 residues. The chain's CDR3 is CASSNIAGGLETQYF. CDR3 DNA sequence: TGTGCCAGCAGCAACATAGCGGGGGGCCTGGAGACCCAGTACTTC.

The rearrangement links TRBV6-1 to TRBJ2-4; 9 bases match TRBD1. V lost 8 bases and J lost 8; bases outside the gene matches: 10. Germline V gives CDR1 MNHNS, CDR2 SASEGT. The CDR3 sequence is 14 residues long. CDR3 sequence: CASPRDRDSDIQYF. The CDR3 nucleotides read TGTGCCAGCCCCCGGGACAGGGATTCAGACATTCAGTACTTC.